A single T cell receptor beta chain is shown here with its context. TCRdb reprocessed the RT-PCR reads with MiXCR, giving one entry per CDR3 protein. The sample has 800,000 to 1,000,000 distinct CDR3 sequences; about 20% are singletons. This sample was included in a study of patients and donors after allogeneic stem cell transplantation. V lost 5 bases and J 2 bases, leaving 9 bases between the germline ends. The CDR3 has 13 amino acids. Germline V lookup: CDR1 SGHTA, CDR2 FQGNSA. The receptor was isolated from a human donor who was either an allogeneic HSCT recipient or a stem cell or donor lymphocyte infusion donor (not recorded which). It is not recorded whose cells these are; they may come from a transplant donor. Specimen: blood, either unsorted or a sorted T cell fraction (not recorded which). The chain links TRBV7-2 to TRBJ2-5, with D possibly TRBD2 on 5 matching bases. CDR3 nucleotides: TGTGCCAGCAGCCAGCGGATTCAAGAGACCCAGTACTTC. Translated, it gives CASSQRIQETQYF.